This T cell receptor beta chain was identified during a study of tissue T cells after allogeneic stem cell transplantation. Findings of the study overall: Within patients, tissue anatomy strongly shaped TCR repertoire composition. Blood and spleen captured only part of the tissue TCR repertoire. Motif-based clustering found tissue-specific repertoire signatures shared across patients, though few clones were shared. Limitations included a small, clinically heterogeneous cohort and limited sampling depth.

The V gene end was trimmed by 5 bases and the J gene end by 2 bases; junction bases not matched to a gene: 5. The length of the CDR3 is 16 residues. Germline values: CDR1 FNHDT, CDR2 SITEND (reference sequence). TCRdb's copy holds only in-frame clones and misses some; the assay was immunoSEQ multiplex PCR. The repertoire includes about 22,000 clones, around 70% of them detected once, and 0.35% to 0.45% sits in the top ten. With regard to this clone: Its antigen is unknown. These gene names are mouse names. The observed sequence ends 1 residue before the CDR3 terminus, with the missing tail filled in from the germline J gene.

This sequence originates from a female BALB/c mouse in good health. For this mouse line, the MHC haplotype is H2-d. Input material: blood. V gene TRBV19 combines with J gene TRBJ2-2, with 11 bases fitting TRBD2. The DNA read from the CDR3 is TGTGCCAGCAGCCCTGGGACTGGGGGTAACACCGGGCAGCTCTAC. Translated, it gives CASSPGTGGNTGQLY. The complete CDR3 reads CASSPGTGGNTGQLYF.